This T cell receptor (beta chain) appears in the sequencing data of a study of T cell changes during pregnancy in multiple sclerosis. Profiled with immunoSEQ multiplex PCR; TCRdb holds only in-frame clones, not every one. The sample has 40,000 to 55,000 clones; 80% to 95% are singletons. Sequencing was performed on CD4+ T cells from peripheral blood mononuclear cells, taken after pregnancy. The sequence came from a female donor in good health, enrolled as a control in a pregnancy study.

The CDR3 sequence: CASLPAGLTDTQYF. The CDR3 nucleotides read TGTGCCAGCTTACCGGCAGGACTCACAGATACGCAGTATTTT. The chain links TRBV6-1 to TRBJ2-3; D is possibly TRBD2 (5 bases). There are 14 residues in the CDR3. V was cut by 8 bases and J by 2 bases, with 14 bases left in between. CDR1 is MNHNS, CDR2 SASEGT, per germline.